These T cell receptor beta chains were read from a single sample in a study of regulatory T cells in long-lasting Graves disease. MiXCR, applied by TCRdb to the multiplex PCR reads, yields one record per CDR3 protein. This sample has 350,000 to 500,000 distinct CDR3 sequences, with over 20% found just once. Sequencing was performed on peripheral blood mononuclear cells (PBMCs), taken when the disease was refractory, from a patient treated with antithyroid drugs. The receptors come from a female donor with Graves disease. Both conserved end residues are part of each CDR3. D genes are given only for firm matches. Clone sizes are given selectively: once, few, many, or a class where the clone is expanded.

CDR3aa: CSASDPRGANEKLFF; CDR3nt: TGCAGTGCTAGCGATCCCAGGGGTGCTAATGAAAAACTGTTTTTT; abundance: many; v_gene: TRBV20-1; d_gene: .; j_gene: TRBJ1-4
CDR3aa: CASSSRGGATNEQYF; CDR3nt: TGTGCCAGCAGTTCTAGGGGGGGAGCAACGAACGAGCAGTACTTC; abundance: many; v_gene: TRBV28; d_gene: .; j_gene: TRBJ2-7
CDR3aa: CASSSGLAVEQFF; CDR3nt: TGTGCCAGCAGCTCCGGGCTAGCGGTTGAGCAGTTCTTC; abundance: .; v_gene: TRBV2; d_gene: TRBD2; j_gene: TRBJ2-1
CDR3aa: CASSPKLGVEQYF; CDR3nt: TGTGCCAGCTCACCCAAACTAGGGGTCGAGCAGTACTTC; abundance: .; v_gene: TRBV18; d_gene: .; j_gene: TRBJ2-7
CDR3aa: CASSGRTSGHQETQYF; CDR3nt: TGTGCCAGCAGCGGGCGGACTAGCGGCCACCAAGAGACCCAGTACTTC; abundance: .; v_gene: TRBV3-1; d_gene: TRBD2; j_gene: TRBJ2-5
CDR3aa: CASSLDDGTILGGTQYF; CDR3nt: TGTGCCAGCAGCCTAGATGACGGGACCATTCTCGGTGGTACGCAGTATTTT; abundance: few; v_gene: TRBV7-2; d_gene: .; j_gene: TRBJ2-3
CDR3aa: CSAKYGASNQPQHF; CDR3nt: TGCAGTGCTAAGTACGGAGCAAGCAATCAGCCCCAGCATTTT; abundance: many; v_gene: TRBV20-1; d_gene: .; j_gene: TRBJ1-5
CDR3aa: CASIGTGTTSGTGELFF; CDR3nt: TGTGCCAGCATAGGGACCGGGACCACCTCTGGCACCGGGGAGCTGTTTTTT; abundance: many; v_gene: TRBV12-3/TRBV12-4; d_gene: .; j_gene: TRBJ2-2
CDR3aa: CASSDSWGAGTGELFF; CDR3nt: TGTGCCAGCAGCGACTCTTGGGGGGCGGGCACCGGGGAGCTGTTTTTT; abundance: .; v_gene: TRBV9; d_gene: .; j_gene: TRBJ2-2
CDR3aa: CASSLTHTNQPQHF; CDR3nt: TGTGCCAGCAGTCTAACCCACACCAATCAGCCCCAGCATTTT; abundance: many; v_gene: TRBV12-3/TRBV12-4; d_gene: .; j_gene: TRBJ1-5
CDR3aa: CSVGPGNMNTEAFF; CDR3nt: TGCAGCGTTGGCCCAGGAAACATGAACACTGAAGCTTTCTTT; abundance: .; v_gene: TRBV29-1; d_gene: .; j_gene: TRBJ1-1
CDR3aa: CASSYSGPGGSPLHF; CDR3nt: TGTGCCAGCAGTTATTCGGGCCCTGGGGGTTCACCCCTCCACTTT; abundance: many; v_gene: TRBV28; d_gene: .; j_gene: TRBJ1-6
CDR3aa: CASSQAQGSIYEQYF; CDR3nt: TGTGCCAGCAGCCAAGCACAGGGTAGTATTTACGAGCAGTACTTC; abundance: .; v_gene: TRBV4-2; d_gene: .; j_gene: TRBJ2-7
CDR3aa: CASSLAWGLAGRSQYF; CDR3nt: TGTGCCAGCAGCTTAGCGTGGGGACTAGCGGGAAGGTCTCAGTACTTC; abundance: .; v_gene: TRBV7-2; d_gene: TRBD2; j_gene: TRBJ2-5
CDR3aa: CASSLVDRISNTEAFF; CDR3nt: TGTGCCAGCAGCTTGGTGGACAGGATTTCGAACACTGAAGCTTTCTTT; abundance: .; v_gene: TRBV5-5; d_gene: TRBD1; j_gene: TRBJ1-1
CDR3aa: CSARGLENEQYF; CDR3nt: TGCAGTGCTAGGGGTCTAGAGAACGAGCAGTACTTC; abundance: few; v_gene: TRBV20-1; d_gene: .; j_gene: TRBJ2-7